This paragraph covers one T cell receptor beta chain sequence. Its antigen is unidentified. This entry belongs to a study of cytomegalovirus exposure and HLA in healthy donors. Turning to the study itself: About 80 million unique TCRs from HLA-typed donors were held in an early data release.

Study-wide results and caveats: Common viral pathogens seemed to be connected with several of the most significant clusters, according to a later analysis.

Trimming cost V 6 bases and J 7 bases; bases outside gene matches: 11. Germline CDR1 reads MDHEN; CDR2 reads SYDVKM. The CDR3 consists of 15 residues. The PCR employed 60 Vbeta primers together with 13 Jbeta primers. The method was immunoSEQ multiplex PCR; TCRdb's version includes in-frame clones alone and lacks a portion of them. The table has 150,000 to 190,000 clones, 75% seen once. Input material: PBMCs. This receptor was identified in a man between 18 and 29 years old in good health and CMV-seronegative. V and J are TRBV28 and TRBJ2-7, with 11 bases identical to TRBD2. Here the CDR3 DNA reads TGTGCCAGCAGCCAGAAACTAGCGGGAGCAAGAGAGCAGTACTTC. It encodes CASSQKLAGAREQYF.